This is a list of T cell receptor beta chains from one sample in a study of response to subunit inactivated influenza vaccine. A single record per CDR3 protein comes from TCRdb applying MiXCR to the RT-PCR reads. The sample gives approximately 160,000 distinct CDR3 sequences, about 11% of which show up once; around 40% is in the top ten. The sequencing used CD8+ T cells sorted from PBMCs, collected around 2 years after vaccination. The source is a man between 45 and 75 years old who received an inactivated influenza vaccine. CDR3s include the opening cysteine and the closing phenylalanine or tryptophan. The D gene is left open where the match is weak. Clone size, where shown, is once, few, many, or a class for clones that have expanded.

abundance,v_gene,d_gene,j_gene,CDR3aa,CDR3nt
.,TRBV14,.,TRBJ2-1,CASSKLVKEQFF,TGTGCCAGCAGCAAACTAGTTAAGGAGCAGTTCTTC
.,TRBV10-3,TRBD2,TRBJ2-3,CAISESGSGSVSSTDTQYF,TGTGCCATCAGTGAGTCGGGTAGCGGGAGCGTTTCTAGCACAGATACGCAGTATTTT
.,TRBV11-2,.,TRBJ2-7,CASSLVAGVVLGEQYF,TGTGCCAGCAGCTTAGTTGCGGGCGTAGTCCTTGGGGAGCAGTACTTC
few,TRBV4-3,TRBD2,TRBJ2-3,CASSQEPSGFTDTQYF,TGCGCCAGCAGCCAAGAACCTAGCGGGTTCACAGATACGCAGTATTTT
.,TRBV2,.,TRBJ2-2,CASRTGWDTGELFF,TGTGCCAGCAGAACAGGGTGGGACACCGGGGAGCTGTTTTTT
few,TRBV7-2,TRBD1,TRBJ2-2,CASSWTGLNGELFF,TGTGCCAGCAGCTGGACAGGGCTGAACGGGGAGCTGTTTTTT
.,TRBV6-1,.,TRBJ2-1,CASSQQSGAHNEQFF,TGTGCCAGCAGTCAACAATCAGGGGCCCACAATGAGCAGTTCTTC
few,TRBV11-2,.,TRBJ1-1,CASSLLVNTEAFF,TGTGCCAGCAGCTTACTGGTGAACACTGAAGCTTTCTTT
few,TRBV9,.,TRBJ2-1,CASSGTSNEQFF,TGTGCCAGCAGCGGAACTAGCAATGAGCAGTTCTTC
few,TRBV28,TRBD1,TRBJ1-1,CASRRDREYTEAFF,TGTGCCAGCAGACGGGACAGGGAGTACACTGAAGCTTTCTTT
.,TRBV12-3/TRBV12-4,.,TRBJ2-3,CASTHGPRADTQYF,TGTGCCAGCACTCATGGACCCCGGGCAGATACGCAGTATTTT
.,TRBV20-1,.,TRBJ2-5,CSARLRRLALETQYF,TGCAGTGCTAGACTGAGAAGACTGGCCCTGGAGACCCAGTACTTC
many,TRBV2,TRBD1,TRBJ2-1,CASSEPGQGPLHEQFF,TGTGCCAGCAGTGAGCCGGGACAGGGGCCCCTCCATGAGCAGTTCTTC
few,TRBV7-8,TRBD1,TRBJ2-6,CASSLVGGQRASGANVLTF,TGTGCCAGCAGCTTAGTTGGGGGACAGAGAGCCTCTGGGGCCAACGTCCTGACTTTC
many,TRBV28,.,TRBJ2-1,CASSDDEQFF,TGTGCCAGCAGTGATGATGAGCAGTTCTTC
.,TRBV4-3,.,TRBJ1-1,CASSQRTVNTEAFF,TGCGCCAGCAGCCAGAGGACGGTGAACACTGAAGCTTTCTTT
many,TRBV12-3/TRBV12-4,TRBD2,TRBJ2-1,CASSLLAGPYNEQFF,TGTGCCAGCAGTTTGCTAGCGGGGCCCTACAATGAGCAGTTCTTC
few,TRBV27,TRBD2,TRBJ2-7,CASTPGRDAYEQYF,TGTGCCAGCACCCCAGGGAGGGATGCCTACGAGCAGTACTTC
many,TRBV7-9,.,TRBJ2-5,CASSPYLTQYF,TGTGCCAGCAGCCCTTATCTTACCCAGTACTTC
.,TRBV29-1,.,TRBJ1-3,CSVQGTASSGNTIYF,TGCAGCGTCCAAGGGACCGCGAGCTCTGGAAACACCATATATTTT
few,TRBV7-9,.,TRBJ2-1,CASSLERTDPFF,TGTGCCAGCAGCTTAGAGAGGACAGACCCGTTCTTC
.,TRBV10-3,.,TRBJ2-5,CAIRRGPLQETQYF,TGTGCCATCAGGAGGGGTCCGTTGCAAGAGACCCAGTACTTC
few,TRBV7-9,.,TRBJ2-5,CASSLTTVAETQYF,TGTGCCAGCAGCCTCACGACTGTAGCGGAGACCCAGTACTTC
few,TRBV4-3,.,TRBJ1-4,CASSQDGRGNEKLFF,TGCGCCAGCAGCCAAGATGGCAGGGGTAATGAAAAACTGTTTTTT
.,TRBV2,.,TRBJ2-3,CASSAGHLGTDTQYF,TGTGCCAGCAGCGCCGGACACCTCGGCACAGATACGCAGTATTTT
.,TRBV11-2,.,TRBJ2-3,CASIPQGPDTQYF,TGTGCCAGCATCCCCCAGGGGCCAGATACGCAGTATTTT
.,TRBV11-2,TRBD1,TRBJ1-5,CASSLGGQGYNQPQHF,TGTGCCAGCAGCTTAGGTGGACAGGGATACAATCAGCCCCAGCATTTT
.,TRBV12-5,.,TRBJ2-7,CASGPGTRSEQYF,TGTGCTAGTGGTCCCGGGACCAGAAGCGAGCAGTACTTC
.,TRBV6-5,.,TRBJ2-2,CASSYRLEDGELFF,TGTGCCAGCAGTTACCGACTAGAAGACGGGGAGCTGTTTTTT
few,TRBV28,.,TRBJ1-1,CASSSLLEAFF,TGTGCCAGCAGTTCTCTCCTCGAAGCTTTCTTT
few,TRBV12-3/TRBV12-4,.,TRBJ2-5,CASRKQGLVETQYF,TGTGCCAGCAGAAAACAGGGTTTAGTTGAGACCCAGTACTTC
many,TRBV12-3/TRBV12-4,.,TRBJ2-3,CASSLVRGRFTDTQYF,TGTGCCAGCAGTCTCGTTCGGGGCCGATTCACAGATACGCAGTATTTT
few,TRBV28,TRBD1,TRBJ2-7,CATSTPRDSNYEQYF,TGTGCCACCTCCACACCCCGGGACAGTAACTACGAGCAGTACTTC
.,TRBV5-1,.,TRBJ2-1,CASSLDGIQNEQFF,TGCGCCAGCAGCTTGGATGGAATACAGAATGAGCAGTTCTTC
few,TRBV7-9,TRBD2,TRBJ2-5,CASSNLAGGGETQYF,TGTGCCAGCAGCAATCTAGCGGGGGGTGGAGAGACCCAGTACTTC
.,TRBV12-5,TRBD2,TRBJ2-1,CASGLEGGRAVNEQFF,TGTGCTAGTGGTTTGGAGGGCGGGAGGGCCGTCAATGAGCAGTTCTTC
many,TRBV4-1,TRBD2,TRBJ2-7,CASSQDDGGAYEQYF,TGCGCCAGCAGCCAAGATGATGGGGGGGCCTACGAGCAGTACTTC
.,TRBV5-1,.,TRBJ2-7,CASSLENSREISYEQYF,TGCGCCAGCAGCTTGGAGAACAGTCGAGAAATCTCCTACGAGCAGTACTTC
few,TRBV7-6,TRBD2,TRBJ2-1,CASSLASGRAWNEQFF,TGTGCCAGCAGCTTAGCTAGCGGGAGGGCCTGGAATGAGCAGTTCTTC
few,TRBV4-3,TRBD2,TRBJ2-3,CASSHEAGSSTDTQYF,TGCGCCAGCAGCCACGAAGCGGGGTCTAGCACAGATACGCAGTATTTT
.,TRBV20-1,TRBD1,TRBJ2-7,CSAPGGQGVAYEQYF,TGCAGTGCTCCCGGTGGGCAGGGGGTGGCCTACGAGCAGTACTTC
few,TRBV7-9,.,TRBJ2-1,CASSLHGAQGLSQFF,TGTGCCAGCAGCTTGCACGGGGCCCAAGGGCTATCCCAGTTCTTC